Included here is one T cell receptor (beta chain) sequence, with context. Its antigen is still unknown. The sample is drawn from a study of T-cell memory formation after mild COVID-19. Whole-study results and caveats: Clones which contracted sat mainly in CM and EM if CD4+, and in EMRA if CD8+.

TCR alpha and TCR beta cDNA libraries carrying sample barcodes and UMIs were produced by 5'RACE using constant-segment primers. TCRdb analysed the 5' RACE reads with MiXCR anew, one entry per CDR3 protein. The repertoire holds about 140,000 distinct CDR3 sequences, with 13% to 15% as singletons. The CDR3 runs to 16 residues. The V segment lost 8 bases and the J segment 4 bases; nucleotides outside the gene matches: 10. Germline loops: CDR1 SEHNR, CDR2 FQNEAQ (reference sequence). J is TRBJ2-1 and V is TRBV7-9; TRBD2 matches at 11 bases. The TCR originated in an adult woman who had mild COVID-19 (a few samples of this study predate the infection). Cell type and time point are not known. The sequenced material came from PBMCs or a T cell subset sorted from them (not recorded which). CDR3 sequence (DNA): TGTGCCAGCTCAGCCGGGGGACTAGCGGAATACAATGAGCAGTTCTTC. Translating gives CASSAGGLAEYNEQFF.